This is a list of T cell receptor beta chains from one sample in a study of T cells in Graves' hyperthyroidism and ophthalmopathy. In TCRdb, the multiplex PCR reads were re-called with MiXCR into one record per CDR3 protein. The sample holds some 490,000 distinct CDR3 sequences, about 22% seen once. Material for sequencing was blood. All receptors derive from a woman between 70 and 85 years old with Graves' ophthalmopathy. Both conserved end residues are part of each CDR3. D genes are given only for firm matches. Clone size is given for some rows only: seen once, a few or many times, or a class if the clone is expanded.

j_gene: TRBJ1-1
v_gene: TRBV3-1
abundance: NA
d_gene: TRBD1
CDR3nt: TGTACCAGCAGCCCCGGACAGGGTTGGACTGAAGCTTTCTTT
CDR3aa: CTSSPGQGWTEAFF

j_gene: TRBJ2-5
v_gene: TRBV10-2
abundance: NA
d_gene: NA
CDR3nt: TGCGCCAGCAGTGAGACACCTGCCACACAAGAGACCCAGTACTTC
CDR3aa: CASSETPATQETQYF

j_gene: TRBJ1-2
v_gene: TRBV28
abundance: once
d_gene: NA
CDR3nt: TGTGCCAGCAGTTTACAGCAAACCCGTAACTATGGCTACACCTTC
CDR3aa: CASSLQQTRNYGYTF

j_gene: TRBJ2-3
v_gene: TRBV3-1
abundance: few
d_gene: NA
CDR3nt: TGTGCCAGCAAGTTTGCCCCGGGGACAGATACGCAGTATTTT
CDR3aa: CASKFAPGTDTQYF

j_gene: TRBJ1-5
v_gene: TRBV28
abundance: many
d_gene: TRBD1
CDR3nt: TGTGCCAGCAGTCCCACAGGGGGCGCGGGCAATCAGCCCCAGCATTTT
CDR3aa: CASSPTGGAGNQPQHF

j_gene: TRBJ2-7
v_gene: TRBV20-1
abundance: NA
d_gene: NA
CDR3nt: TGCAGTGTTCCGGGGGAAGCCTACGAGCAGTACTTC
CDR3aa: CSVPGEAYEQYF

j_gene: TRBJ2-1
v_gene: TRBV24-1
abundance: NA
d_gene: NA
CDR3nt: TGTGCCGCCAGTGACCCTGGAGTAGGTGAGCAGTTCTTC
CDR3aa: CAASDPGVGEQFF

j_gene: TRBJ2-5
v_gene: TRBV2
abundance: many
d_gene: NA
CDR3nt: TGTGCCAGCAGTAGGAGCTGGGGAGAGACCCAGTACTTC
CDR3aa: CASSRSWGETQYF

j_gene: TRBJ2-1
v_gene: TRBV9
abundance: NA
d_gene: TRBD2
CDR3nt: TGTGCCAGCAGCGCTAGGACTAGCGGGAGCCATGAGCAGTTCTTC
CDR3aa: CASSARTSGSHEQFF

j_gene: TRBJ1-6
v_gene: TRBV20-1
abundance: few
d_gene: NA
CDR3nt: TGCAGTGCTAGAGATCGGGGAGAGGGCTATAATTCACCCCTCCACTTT
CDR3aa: CSARDRGEGYNSPLHF

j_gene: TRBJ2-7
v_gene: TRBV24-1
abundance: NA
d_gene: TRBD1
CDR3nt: TGTGCCACCAGTGACCCGGGACAGGGCCGCCCCTACGAGCAGTACTTC
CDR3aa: CATSDPGQGRPYEQYF

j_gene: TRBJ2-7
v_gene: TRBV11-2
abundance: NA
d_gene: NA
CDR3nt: TGTGCCAGCAGCTCAATCGACAGGTCCTTCTACGAGCAGTACTTC
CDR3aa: CASSSIDRSFYEQYF

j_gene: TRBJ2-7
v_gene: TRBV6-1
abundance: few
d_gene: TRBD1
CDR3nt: TGTGCCAGCAGTGAAGGGGCAGGGGGCAGTCCCTACGAGCAGTACTTC
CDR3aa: CASSEGAGGSPYEQYF

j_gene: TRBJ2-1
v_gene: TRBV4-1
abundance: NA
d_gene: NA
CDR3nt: TGCGCCAGCAGCCAAGATCTAGACAGTTCCTACAATGAGCAGTTCTTC
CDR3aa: CASSQDLDSSYNEQFF

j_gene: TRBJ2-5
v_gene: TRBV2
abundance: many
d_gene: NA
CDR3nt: TGTGCCAGCAGTTCGACCCTAGGGACTCAAGAGACCCAGTACTTC
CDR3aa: CASSSTLGTQETQYF

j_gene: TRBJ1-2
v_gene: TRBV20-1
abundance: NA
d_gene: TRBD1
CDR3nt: TGCAGTGCTAGACCCGGGACAGGGGAGGACTATGGCTACACCTTC
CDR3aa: CSARPGTGEDYGYTF

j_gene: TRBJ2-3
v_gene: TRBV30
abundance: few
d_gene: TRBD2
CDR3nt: TGTGCCTGGAGCCCGGGACTAGCGGGAGGTGCAGATACGCAGTATTTT
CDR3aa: CAWSPGLAGGADTQYF

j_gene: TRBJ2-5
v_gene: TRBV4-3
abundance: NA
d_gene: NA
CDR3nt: TGCGCCAGCAGCCAAGATTTTCTCGGGGGCGAGACCCAGTACTTC
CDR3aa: CASSQDFLGGETQYF

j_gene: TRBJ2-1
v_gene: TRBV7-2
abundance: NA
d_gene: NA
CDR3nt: TGTGCCAGCAGCCCGCCGGGTTTTAGACGGAATGAGCAGTTCTTC
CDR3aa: CASSPPGFRRNEQFF

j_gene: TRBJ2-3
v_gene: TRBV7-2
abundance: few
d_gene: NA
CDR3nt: TGTGCCAGCAGCTTAGTTGGCAGTAGCACAGATACGCAGTATTTT
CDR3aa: CASSLVGSSTDTQYF

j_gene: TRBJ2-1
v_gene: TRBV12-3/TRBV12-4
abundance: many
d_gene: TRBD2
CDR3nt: TGTGCCAGCAGGGGTCTAGCGGGAGATAGGGGGTCCTACAATGAGCAGTTCTTC
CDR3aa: CASRGLAGDRGSYNEQFF

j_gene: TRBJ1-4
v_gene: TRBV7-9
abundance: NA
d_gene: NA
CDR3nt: TGCGCCAGCAGCCCCAGTGGAGCCCTTAATGAAAAACTGTTTTTT
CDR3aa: CASSPSGALNEKLFF